This T cell receptor (beta chain) is from a study of PD-L1 blockade in urothelial cancer. The time point: peripheral blood 6 weeks after treatment start. V lost 4 bases to trimming and J lost 7 bases; unmatched junction nucleotides: 5. The CDR3 has 14 residues. In germline, CDR1 is MNHNS, CDR2 SASEGT. The table came from immunoSEQ multiplex PCR; TCRdb's copy has only in-frame clones and leaves some out. This sample has around 38,000 clones, with 75% to 90% found just once. This chain links TRBV6-1 with TRBJ2-2, with 8 bases matching TRBD2. The sequencing here drew on PBMCs, taken around atezolizumab (anti-PD-L1) treatment. The TCR originated in a man in his 60s with urothelial cancer. DNA for the CDR3: TGTGCCAGCAGTGTGGCGGGGGGAAACGGGGAGCTGTTTTTT. Amino acids: CASSVAGGNGELFF.